The clone carrying this TCR beta chain was seen more than once but under ten times. This sample stems from a study of cytomegalovirus exposure and HLA in healthy donors. The wider study: A preliminary data release comprised 80 million to 95 million unique TCRs obtained from HLA-typed donors.

The PCR was carried out with 60 Vbeta primers and 13 Jbeta primers. Sequenced by immunoSEQ multiplex PCR; TCRdb stores in-frame clones only, minus some. This table holds roughly 71,000 clones, 65% to 70% found once. The CDR3 contains 15 residues. Germline values: CDR1 MNHNS, CDR2 SASEGT. Trimming cost V 5 bases and J 4 bases, with 15 bases left between them. Input material: PBMCs. The sequence derives from a man between 40 and 49 years old in good health and CMV-seropositive. The gene calls are TRBV6-1 and TRBJ2-1, with a tentative D call TRBD1 (5 bases). CDR3 sequence reads: CASSPLPGSYNEQFF. DNA of the CDR3: TGTGCCAGCAGTCCCCTCCCAGGGTCGTACAATGAGCAGTTCTTC.